These 29 T cell receptor beta chains originate from one sample sequenced in a study of cytomegalovirus exposure and HLA in healthy donors. With 60 Vbeta and 13 Jbeta primers, the PCR was carried out. This table comes from immunoSEQ multiplex PCR, and its TCRdb copy is limited to in-frame clones, with some not included. The sample holds around 150,000 clones; 79% are singletons and the top ten take around 6.6%. Sequenced sample: PBMCs. The receptor source for this set is a man aged 45-65 years in good health and CMV-seropositive.

V is TRBV11-2 and J is TRBJ1-6; D perhaps matches TRBD1 (5 bases). Germline lookup yields CDR1 SGHAT and CDR2 FQNNGV. V was clipped by 4 bases and J by 3 bases, with 10 bases between them. The CDR3 has 15 residues. DNA of the CDR3: TGTGCCAGCAGCTACCTGACAGACTATAATTCACCCCTCCACTTT. Residues: CASSYLTDYNSPLHF.

On this clone itself: Relative to the germline gene, one junction end is altered; a read error may explain this. The J gene is TRBJ1-3, the V gene TRBV7-9; 7 bases agree with TRBD1. The CDR3 has 10 amino acids. The germline gives CDR1 SEHNR, CDR2 FQNEAQ (reference sequence). CDR3 residues: CASSLTGEDF. CDR3 in DNA: TGTGCCAGCAGCTTAACAGGGGAGGATTTT.

The V gene is TRBV29-1, the J gene TRBJ2-3; D gene uncertain. Per the germline V gene, CDR1 is SQVTM and CDR2 is ANQGSEA. The CDR3 sequence is 13 residues long. The V end lost 3 bases, the J end lost 2 bases, and 9 bases lay between the germline ends. The CDR3 DNA reads as TGCAGCGTTGACTCGCGGCCCACAGATACGCAGTATTTT. Translating gives CSVDSRPTDTQYF.

This chain joins TRBV6-1 and TRBJ2-1; tentatively, D is TRBD2 (6 bases). Per germline, CDR1 MNHNS and CDR2 SASEGT. V shed 1 base and J shed 0 bases, with 10 bases lying between them. The CDR3 is made up of 16 amino acids. CDR3 sequence reads: CASSEVSGSSYNEQFF. CDR3 DNA: TGTGCCAGCAGTGAAGTTAGCGGAAGCTCCTACAATGAGCAGTTCTTC.

The chain uses TRBV23-1 and TRBJ2-1; 11 bases are shared with TRBD1. TRBV23-1 is marked as an open reading frame, function uncertain. This CDR3 is built from 17 residues. V shed 4 bases and J 7 bases; nucleotides not matched to a gene: 12. This CDR3 reads CASSLSSGTGGRNEQFF. CDR3 nucleotide sequence: TGCGCCAGCAGTCTGTCTTCCGGGACAGGGGGAAGGAATGAGCAGTTCTTC.

This clone came up once. Germline and junction disagree at one end, which may indicate a read error. CDR3 nucleotide sequence: TGTGCTAGCAGCTTAGCGTCTAGACCAGATACGCAGTATTTT. Translation: CASSLASRPDTQYF. The chain carries TRBV7-7 and TRBJ2-3; TRBD2 is a possible D gene (5 bases). The CDR3 covers 14 residues. CDR1 and CDR2 (germline): SSHAT, FNYEAQ (reference sequence). The entire variable domain, with the rest obtained from reference TRBV7-7 and TRBJ2-3, is as follows: GAGVSQSPRYKVTKRGQDVTLRCDPISSHATLYWYQQALGQGPEFLTYFNYEAQPDKSGLPSDRFSAERPEGSISTLTIQRTEQRDSAMYRCASSLASRPDTQYFGPGTRLTVL.

The V and J genes are TRBV6-6 and TRBJ1-1; D gene uncertain. Looked up from germline, CDR1 is MNHNY and CDR2 is SVGAGI (reference sequence). Trimming cost V 0 bases and J 5 bases, with 10 bases left between them. The length of the CDR3 is 14 residues. CDR3 in amino acids: CASSYSSRITEAFF. The CDR3 DNA follows: TGTGCCAGCAGTTACTCTTCGCGCATTACTGAAGCTTTCTTT.

With regard to this clone: One end of the junction fails to match germline, which may point to a read error. The chain uses TRBV10-3 and TRBJ2-3; D is unclear. Germline V CDR1 and CDR2: ENHRY, SYGVKD. The CDR3 has 12 amino acids. DNA of the CDR3: TGTGCCATCGGTGAAGGAGCAGATACGCAGTATTTT. Its protein product is CAIGEGADTQYF.

This clone was counted once. The CDR3 bases are TGTGCCAGCAGCTTTTGGGACAGGGGGCCGTTTGGCTACACCTTC. Protein: CASSFWDRGPFGYTF. V usage is TRBV7-9 and J usage is TRBJ1-2, with 12 bases aligning to TRBD1. Germline assignment: CDR1 SEHNR and CDR2 FQNEAQ (reference sequence). Germline trimming cut 3 bases from V and 7 bases from J; bases unmatched to any gene: 6. The CDR3 has 15 amino acids.

The J gene is TRBJ2-5, the V gene TRBV7-8; weak D call: TRBD2 (5 bases). Trimming left V 5 bases short and J 4 bases short, with 14 bases between. From germline, CDR1 is SGHVS and CDR2 FQNEAQ. The CDR3 has 14 amino acids. As DNA, the CDR3 is TGTGCCAGCAGCCCCCGTGAGGGAGTAGAGACCCAGTACTTC. It yields the protein CASSPREGVETQYF. The variable domain in full, with the rest retrieved from reference TRBV7-8 and TRBJ2-5, is GAGVSQSPRYKVAKRGQDVALRCDPISGHVSLFWYQQALGQGPEFLTYFQNEAQLDKSGLPSDRFFAERPEGSVSTLKIQRTQQEDSAVYLCASSPREGVETQYFGPGTRLLVL.

This clone turned up a few times. The rearrangement links TRBV11-3 to TRBJ2-1; 11 positions match TRBD1. The CDR3 totals 17 residues. The V and J ends lost 0 bases and 9 bases, in that order; junction bases with no gene match: 10. Per the germline V gene, CDR1 is SGHNT and CDR2 is YENEEA. CDR3 sequence reads: CASSLEHGQGARGEQFF. The CDR3 DNA sequence: TGTGCCAGCAGCTTAGAACACGGACAGGGGGCTCGGGGTGAGCAGTTCTTC.

The CDR3 is CAWSPPGFHTEAFF. The CDR3 region has the DNA TGTGCCTGGAGTCCTCCCGGGTTCCACACTGAAGCTTTCTTT. The chain couples TRBV30 to TRBJ1-1; D is unclear. Germline assignment: CDR1 GTSNPN and CDR2 SVGIG (reference sequence). The CDR3 covers 14 residues. V lost 2 bases, J lost 3 bases, and 13 bases lay in between.

This chain joins TRBV7-8 and TRBJ1-2, with 7 bases lining up with TRBD1. Unmatched junction bases numbered 7, after V lost 1 base and J lost 5 bases. CDR3 length: 15 residues. The germline V gene encodes CDR1 SGHVS and CDR2 FQNEAQ. CDR3 sequence (DNA): TGTGCCAGCAGCTTAGGCCGGGACAGACCTTATGGCTACACCTTC. Amino acids: CASSLGRDRPYGYTF.

This clone has a single count. V and J are TRBV10-3 and TRBJ1-6, with TRBD1 matching 8 bases. Trimming cost V 4 bases and J 2 bases; bases outside gene matches: 1. The CDR3 length is 15 residues. Per the germline V gene, CDR1 is ENHRY and CDR2 is SYGVKD. Here the CDR3 DNA reads TGTGCCATCAGTGCAGGGGGCACCTATAATTCACCCCTCCACTTT. Its protein is CAISAGGTYNSPLHF.

The J gene is TRBJ2-3, the V gene TRBV5-5; D is possibly TRBD2 (7 bases). CDR1 and CDR2 from the germline V gene are SGHKS and YYEKEE (reference sequence). V was clipped by 6 bases and J by 0 bases, with 17 bases between them. The CDR3 extends over 16 amino acids. The CDR3 bases are TGTGCCAGCATTCGTGGGAGGGGGGGAAGCACAGATACGCAGTATTTT. It specifies CASIRGRGGSTDTQYF.

The CDR3: CSDQGGRLAGGRAYEQYF. The CDR3 DNA is TGCAGCGACCAAGGGGGACGGCTAGCGGGAGGAAGAGCGTACGAGCAGTACTTC. The chain joins TRBV29-1 to TRBJ2-7, with 11 bases identical to TRBD2. The CDR3 covers 18 residues. V trimming: 7 bases; J trimming: 4 bases; junction bases outside the gene matches: 21. The V gene's germline CDR1 is SQVTM and CDR2 ANQGSEA.

The chain recombines TRBV4-1 with TRBJ1-2; D unresolved. Germline CDR1 reads MGHRA; CDR2 reads YSYEKL. The CDR3 has 15 amino acids. V lost 6 bases and J lost 0, with 14 bases in between. In DNA form, the CDR3 reads TGCGCCAGCAGACGACCGGGTGCTACTAACTATGGCTACACCTTC. This gives the protein CASRRPGATNYGYTF.

This clone showed up just a few times. Relative to the germline gene, one junction end is altered; a read error may explain this. The V call is TRBV7-9, the J call TRBJ2-7; D perhaps matches TRBD1 (5 bases). Germline CDR1 is SEHNR and CDR2 is FQNEAQ (reference sequence). There are 15 residues in the CDR3. For the CDR3, the DNA is TGTTCCAGCAGCTTTCAGGGCCAAAGTACCTACGAGCAGTACTTC. It codes for CSSSFQGQSTYEQYF.

Written as DNA, the CDR3 is TGCAGCGTTGAAGAGCGGAGGATAAGGGGCTACACCTTC. Translation: CSVEERRIRGYTF. The chain recombines TRBV29-1 with TRBJ1-2, with D uncertain. This CDR3 spans 13 amino acids. CDR1 SQVTM and CDR2 ANQGSEA come from the germline V gene. Between the trimmed V and J ends, which lost 0 bases and 8 bases, there was a span of 13 bases.

The chain employs TRBV29-1 and TRBJ2-2; D is uncertain. CDR1 and CDR2 (germline): SQVTM, ANQGSEA. The CDR3 has 12 amino acids. V was pared by 4 bases and J by 4 bases, with 7 bases between. The CDR3 bases are TGCAGCGTTGTAGTTAGCACCGGGGAGCTGTTTTTT. Translation gives CSVVVSTGELFF.

The chain uses TRBV11-2 and TRBJ2-5; D ambiguous. Per the germline V gene, CDR1 is SGHAT and CDR2 is FQNNGV. Between the trimmed V and J ends, which lost 5 bases and 2 bases, there was a span of 9 bases. The CDR3 is 13 amino acids. CDR3: CASSVGRQETQYF. As DNA, the CDR3 is TGTGCCAGCAGCGTGGGCAGGCAAGAGACCCAGTACTTC.

The V and J genes are TRBV2 and TRBJ2-5, with TRBD1 matching 9 bases. CDR3 length: 13 amino acids. Germline V gene data show CDR1 as SNHLY and CDR2 as FYNNEI. V lost 4 bases and J lost 3; bases outside the gene matches: 0. CDR3 sequence reads: CASSGTGEETQYF. The CDR3 DNA is TGTGCCAGCAGTGGGACAGGGGAAGAGACCCAGTACTTC. Using reference TRBV2 and TRBJ2-5 for the parts outside the CDR3, the full variable domain is EPEVTQTPSHQVTQMGQEVILRCVPISNHLYFYWYRQILGQKVEFLVSFYNNEISEKSEIFDDQFSVERPDGSNFTLKIRSTKLEDSAMYFCASSGTGEETQYFGPGTRLLVL.

The chain joins TRBV30 to TRBJ2-3; D gene ambiguous. Trimming cost V 3 bases and J 2 bases, with 18 bases left between them. Germline V gene sequence: CDR1 GTSNPN, CDR2 SVGIG (reference sequence). This CDR3 contains 16 residues. The CDR3 DNA reads TGTGCCTGGAGCCTGCGAGAAGTCACCTACACAGATACGCAGTATTTT. The encoded protein is CAWSLREVTYTDTQYF.

This rearrangement joins TRBV2 to TRBJ2-5, with D unclear. CDR1 is SNHLY and CDR2 is FYNNEI in the germline V gene. Trimming left V 4 bases short and J 5 bases short, with 8 bases between. This CDR3 is 12 amino acids long. CDR3 residues: CASSAGYETQYF. The CDR3 bases are TGTGCCAGCAGTGCCGGGTACGAGACCCAGTACTTC.

The gene calls are TRBV9 and TRBJ2-7, with D perhaps matching TRBD2 (6 bases). In germline, CDR1 is SGDLS, CDR2 YYNGEE. CDR3 size: 15 residues. Trimming took off 0 bases at V and 7 bases at J, with 17 bases between the two ends. The CDR3 DNA reads as TGTGCCAGCAGCGTAGCTCAGCGGGCCTCGGGAGAGCAGTACTTC. Its protein product is CASSVAQRASGEQYF. Drawing the rest from reference TRBV9 and TRBJ2-7, the complete variable domain is DSGVTQTPKHLITATGQRVTLRCSPRSGDLSVYWYQQSLDQGLQFLIQYYNGEERAKGNILERFSAQQFPDLHSELNLSSLELGDSALYFCASSVAQRASGEQYFGPGTRLTVT.

The chain recombines TRBV28 with TRBJ2-5; 7 bases are a match to TRBD1. With 4 bases clipped from V and 0 bases from J, the junction kept 5 bases outside the gene matches. The CDR3 has 15 amino acids. Germline loops: CDR1 MDHEN, CDR2 SYDVKM. The CDR3 coding sequence is TGTGCCAGCAGTTATGGGGGACAGTACCAAGAGACCCAGTACTTC. Protein: CASSYGGQYQETQYF.

V and J are TRBV9 and TRBJ2-5; D possibly corresponds to TRBD1 (6 bases). Trimming took 1 base from V and 5 from J, leaving 15 bases between them. CDR3 length equals 15 residues. Germline CDR1 and CDR2: SGDLS and YYNGEE. The CDR3 reads CASSVNTGSEETQYF. In nucleotides, the CDR3 is TGTGCCAGCAGCGTAAATACAGGGAGCGAGGAGACCCAGTACTTC.

The genes are TRBV18 and TRBJ1-4; D is undetermined. The germline V gene has CDR1 KGHSH and CDR2 LQKENI. V lost 6 bases and J lost 3, with 17 bases in between. The CDR3 contains 16 residues. CDR3 nucleotide sequence: TGTGCCAGCTCGTCGGGAATTGGCCAGGCTAATGAAAAACTGTTTTTT. Translated, it gives CASSSGIGQANEKLFF.

Comment on this clone: Other DNA sequences within the sample encode an identical CDR3. The chain employs TRBV14 and TRBJ2-7; D is perhaps TRBD1 (8 bases). The germline V gene encodes CDR1 SGHDN and CDR2 FVKESK. This CDR3 spans 15 amino acids. Trimming stripped 4 bases from V and 1 base from J, with 14 bases between. CDR3 sequence (DNA): TGTGCCAGCAGCCGCAACAGGGGGGGTTCCTACGAGCAGTACTTC. It is translated as CASSRNRGGSYEQYF.